The subject of this entry is one T cell receptor (beta chain). CDR1 and CDR2 from the germline V gene are SNHLY and FYNNEI. V dropped 2 bases and J dropped 5 bases, with 17 bases sitting between them. The CDR3 length is 16 residues. Per the original methods: By means of reference gene primer amplification, nucleated cell counts were estimated. Produced via immunoSEQ multiplex PCR; TCRdb's table is partial and in-frame only. Clone size and the V and J calls come from that table; the DNA yielded D and trimming. The sample includes about 140,000 clones, around 72% seen only once; the top ten take 1.9%. The data were taken from a study of blood T cell repertoires in COVID-19. For the study at large: COVID-19 samples, acute and convalescent, were from the United States, Italy and Spain. Nucleic acid was either cDNA or gDNA, and it came from T cells, B-cell-depleted T cells, or PBMCs.

This TCR was recovered from a woman aged 60-70 years with acute or convalescent COVID-19. The genes are TRBV2 and TRBJ2-3; D is undetermined. The material sequenced was peripheral blood. For the CDR3, the DNA is TGTGCCAGCAGTGAAAAAGGCGGTATTAGTAGAGATACGCAGTATTTT. Its translation: CASSEKGGISRDTQYF.